The 23 T cell receptor beta chains below come from one sample, sequenced in a study of T-cell memory formation after mild COVID-19. MiXCR, applied by TCRdb to the 5' RACE reads, yields one record per CDR3 protein. Among fewer than 450,000 distinct CDR3 sequences, under 25% were seen once, and the ten largest hold roughly an eighth. Sequencing was performed on PBMCs or a T cell subset sorted from them (not recorded which). Receptors originate from an adult woman who had mild COVID-19 (a few samples of this study predate the infection). Cell type and time point are not known.

The CDR3 protein is CASSSREHSYEQYF. CDR3 sequence (DNA): TGTGCCAGCAGCTCCCGGGAACACTCCTACGAGCAGTACTTC. The genes are TRBV21-1 and TRBJ2-7; the table's D call, TRBD1, has no DNA check behind it. TRBV21-1 constitutes a pseudogene. The CDR3 contains 14 residues.

This clonotype appeared a few times. The CDR3 DNA reads TGCGCCAGCAGCTTGGTGACTAGCGAAGGCGGGGAGCTGTTTTTT. It is translated as CASSLVTSEGGELFF. V usage is TRBV5-1 and J usage is TRBJ2-2, with 8 nucleotides matching TRBD2. The CDR3 has 15 amino acids. With V trimmed by 0 bases and J by 7 bases, 5 bases remained unmatched. Germline CDR1 is SGHRS and CDR2 is YFSETQ.

The genes are TRBV5-1 and TRBJ2-2, with D unclear. V lost 0 bases and J 3 bases, leaving 6 bases between the germline ends. Germline V gives CDR1 SGHRS, CDR2 YFSETQ. There are 14 residues in the CDR3. The DNA of the CDR3 is TGCGCCAGCAGCTTGGACGGTGACACCGGGGAGCTGTTTTTT. Translating gives CASSLDGDTGELFF.

This clonotype was recorded a few times. The chain uses TRBV12-3 or TRBV12-4 and TRBJ2-3; TRBD2 matches at 12 bases. CDR3 length: 15 amino acids. V lost 3 bases, J lost 4 bases, and 2 bases stayed unmatched. The CDR3 DNA follows: TGTGCCAGCAGTTTTCGACTAGCGGGAGCAGATACGCAGTATTTT. Protein sequence: CASSFRLAGADTQYF.

The chain joins TRBV29-1 to TRBJ2-3; D gene ambiguous. The CDR3 consists of 13 residues. The ends were cut back, 4 bases at V and 2 bases at J, with 10 bases in the middle. Germline CDR1 and CDR2: SQVTM and ANQGSEA. CDR3 in amino acids: CSVGMRLTDTQYF. In DNA form, the CDR3 reads TGCAGCGTTGGGATGAGACTCACAGATACGCAGTATTTT.

The rearrangement uses TRBV6-5 and TRBJ2-3; D remains ambiguous. Trimming cost V 0 bases and J 6 bases, with 13 bases left between them. There are 15 residues in the CDR3. Germline CDR1 is MNHEY and CDR2 is SVGAGI. The CDR3 region is CASSYSQTMMDTQYF. As DNA, the CDR3 is TGTGCCAGCAGTTACTCCCAGACAATGATGGATACGCAGTATTTT.

Written as DNA, the CDR3 is TGTGCCAGCACTACTGGGACAGGCTACGAGCAGTACTTC. Residues: CASTTGTGYEQYF. The chain uses TRBV27 and TRBJ2-7, with 8 bases identical to TRBD1. CDR1 and CDR2 from the germline V gene are MNHEY and SMNVEV (reference sequence). The CDR3 spans 13 residues. V shed 7 bases and J 3 bases; nucleotides not matched to a gene: 5.

Only a few counts were recorded for this clonotype. The CDR3 loop reads CAIRGQGVNQPQHF. In DNA form, the CDR3 reads TGTGCCATCAGGGGACAGGGGGTCAATCAGCCCCAGCATTTT. The chain carries TRBV10-3 and TRBJ1-5; the match to TRBD1 covers 11 bases. Germline CDR1 is ENHRY and CDR2 is SYGVKD. There are 14 residues in the CDR3. The V gene end was trimmed by 6 bases and the J gene end by 3 bases; junction bases not matched to a gene: 1.

This clonotype was counted between two and nine times. This chain uses TRBV5-1 with TRBJ2-6, with D uncertain. V lost 0 bases, J lost 0 bases, and 4 bases lay in between. The CDR3 loop spans 15 amino acids. Germline CDR1 SGHRS, CDR2 YFSETQ. Written as DNA, the CDR3 is TGCGCCAGCAGCTTGGACAACTCTGGGGCCAACGTCCTGACTTTC. Residues: CASSLDNSGANVLTF.

This clonotype turned up a few times. The chain employs TRBV5-1 and TRBJ2-1; 9 bases map to TRBD2. The trim removed 1 base at V and 1 base at J, leaving 3 bases unmatched. This CDR3 is built from 16 residues. The V gene's germline CDR1 is SGHRS and CDR2 YFSETQ. DNA of the CDR3: TGCGCCAGCAGCTTGAGCGGGGGGCGGTCCTACAATGAGCAGTTCTTC. Encoded protein: CASSLSGGRSYNEQFF. Based on the CDR3 plus reference TRBV5-1 and TRBJ2-1, the full variable domain is KAGVTQTPRYLIKTRGQQVTLSCSPISGHRSVSWYQQTPGQGLQFLFEYFSETQRNKGNFPGRFSGRQFSNSRSEMNVSTLELGDSALYLCASSLSGGRSYNEQFFGPGTRLTVL.

This clonotype was seen more than once but under ten times. The chain has TRBV20-1 and TRBJ2-3; D remains ambiguous. The CDR3 has 11 residues. Germline CDR1 DFQATT, CDR2 SNEGSKA (reference sequence). V shed 6 bases and J shed 7 bases, with 11 bases lying between them. CDR3 nucleotides: TGCAGTGCCACTCCGACGAATACGCAGTATTTT. Its translation: CSATPTNTQYF.

This chain uses TRBV4-1 with TRBJ2-7, with TRBD1 as a possible D gene (5 bases). The CDR3 is made up of 14 amino acids. Between the trimmed V and J ends, which lost 4 bases and 3 bases, there was a span of 13 bases. CDR1 is MGHRA, CDR2 YSYEKL, per germline. The CDR3 sequence: CASSPRAGFYEQYF. The DNA for the CDR3 is TGCGCCAGCAGCCCCAGGGCAGGATTCTACGAGCAGTACTTC.

In this sample, this clonotype turned up a few times. The CDR3 protein is CASPLYPEGPTEAFF. CDR3 in DNA: TGTGCCAGCCCTCTTTATCCAGAGGGACCCACTGAAGCTTTCTTT. The chain links TRBV12-3 or TRBV12-4 to TRBJ1-1; D is perhaps TRBD1 (5 bases). CDR3 size: 15 residues. V was clipped by 8 bases and J by 4 bases, with 20 bases between them.

The chain recombines TRBV5-1 with TRBJ2-4; D is undetermined. The CDR3 runs 13 residues. The germline CDR1 and CDR2 sequences are SGHRS and YFSETQ. Trimming took 0 bases from V and 5 from J, leaving 6 bases between them. The CDR3 DNA sequence: TGCGCCAGCAGCTTGGACAGTCAAAACATTCAGTACTTC. This translates into CASSLDSQNIQYF.

This clonotype was observed a handful of times. This chain uses TRBV5-5 with TRBJ2-7; a possible D gene is TRBD2 (5 bases). The CDR3 contains 12 residues. The germline V gene has CDR1 SGHKS and CDR2 YYEKEE (reference sequence). V shed 2 bases and J shed 9 bases, with 12 bases lying between them. This chain's CDR3 is CASSLQSRGQYF. The CDR3 DNA reads TGTGCCAGCAGCTTACAAAGCCGGGGGCAGTACTTC.

The chain recombines TRBV7-3 with TRBJ2-7; TRBD1 might be the D (6 bases). CDR1 and CDR2 (germline): SGHTA, FQGTGA. The length of the CDR3 is 13 residues. The germline V and J ends were trimmed by 1 base and 5 bases, with 9 bases remaining between them. DNA of the CDR3: TGTGCCAGCAGCTTAAACAGGGCCCACGAGCAGTACTTC. Translating it yields CASSLNRAHEQYF.

The chain joins TRBV7-2 to TRBJ2-1; a possible D gene is TRBD1 (5 bases). This CDR3 is built from 14 residues. Germline V gene lookup returns CDR1 SGHTA and CDR2 FQGNSA. V shed 1 base and J shed 6 bases, with 10 bases lying between them. This chain's CDR3 is CASSLVRAINEQFF. The CDR3 DNA reads TGTGCCAGCAGCTTAGTCAGGGCCATCAATGAGCAGTTCTTC.

Here the CDR3 DNA reads TGTGCCAGCAGCTTACCCGGGACAGCGAACACCGGGGAGCTGTTTTTT. Amino acid sequence: CASSLPGTANTGELFF. V gene TRBV7-3 combines with J gene TRBJ2-2; TRBD1 matches 7 bases. V shed 2 bases, J shed 0 bases, and the junction held 3 bases outside the gene matches. This CDR3 is 16 amino acids long. Per the germline V gene, CDR1 is SGHTA and CDR2 is FQGTGA.

The chain employs TRBV5-1 and TRBJ2-1; the D is unclear. Germline-derived CDR1 and CDR2 are SGHRS and YFSETQ. The CDR3 contains 13 residues. V shed 0 bases and J shed 6 bases, with 7 bases lying between them. This CDR3 is CASSLDSPNEQFF. In DNA form, the CDR3 reads TGCGCCAGCAGCTTGGACTCTCCCAATGAGCAGTTCTTC.

The chain has TRBV25-1 and TRBJ1-2; 10 bases are shared with TRBD1. The V segment lost 3 bases and the J segment 5 bases; nucleotides outside the gene matches: 6. The CDR3 is 15 residues long. Germline lookup yields CDR1 MGHDK and CDR2 SYGVNS. CDR3 nucleotides: TGTGCCAGCAGTGAGACAGGGGGCGTTCGGTATGGCTACACCTTC. It encodes CASSETGGVRYGYTF.

This chain links TRBV7-9 with TRBJ1-2; D not resolved. Germline CDR1 is SEHNR and CDR2 is FQNEAQ (reference sequence). V lost 3 bases and J lost 6, with 8 bases in between. The CDR3 is 12 residues long. Written as DNA, the CDR3 is TGTGCCAGCAGCTTTAGTGGGGATGGCTACACCTTC. Translation: CASSFSGDGYTF.

The CDR3 DNA sequence: TGCGCCAGCAGCTGGGCAGGGTTGGGTGCCTACAATGAGCAGTTCTTC. It encodes CASSWAGLGAYNEQFF. This sequence joins TRBV5-1 and TRBJ2-1, with a weak D call TRBD1 (5 bases). Per the germline V gene, CDR1 is SGHRS and CDR2 is YFSETQ. V lost 3 bases and J lost 2, with 15 bases in between. The CDR3 sequence is 16 residues long.

J is TRBJ2-7 and V is TRBV7-6; 9 nucleotides agree with TRBD2. With V trimmed by 0 bases and J by 5 bases, 5 bases remained unmatched. Germline V CDR1 and CDR2: SGHVS, FNYEAQ. CDR3 length: 15 residues. CDR3 amino acids: CASSLAGTSPHEQYF. The CDR3 region has the DNA TGTGCCAGCAGCTTAGCCGGGACTAGCCCCCACGAGCAGTACTTC.